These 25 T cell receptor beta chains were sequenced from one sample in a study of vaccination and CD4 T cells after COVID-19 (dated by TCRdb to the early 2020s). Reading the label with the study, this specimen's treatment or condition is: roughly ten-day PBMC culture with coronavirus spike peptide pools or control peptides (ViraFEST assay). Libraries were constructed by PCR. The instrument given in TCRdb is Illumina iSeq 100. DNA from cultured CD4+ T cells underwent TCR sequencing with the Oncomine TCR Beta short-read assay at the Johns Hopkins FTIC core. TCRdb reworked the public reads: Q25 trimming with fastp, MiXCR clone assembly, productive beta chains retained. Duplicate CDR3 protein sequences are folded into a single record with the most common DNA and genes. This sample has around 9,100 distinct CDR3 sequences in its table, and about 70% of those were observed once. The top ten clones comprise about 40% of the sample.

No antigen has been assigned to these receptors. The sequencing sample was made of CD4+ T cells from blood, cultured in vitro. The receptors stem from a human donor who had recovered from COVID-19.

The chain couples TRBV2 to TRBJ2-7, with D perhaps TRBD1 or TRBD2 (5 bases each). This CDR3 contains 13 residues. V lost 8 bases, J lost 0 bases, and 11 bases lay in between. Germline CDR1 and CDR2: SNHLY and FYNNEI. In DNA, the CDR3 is TGTGCCAGCGGGACCGGTAACTCCTACGAGCAGTACTTC. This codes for CASGTGNSYEQYF.

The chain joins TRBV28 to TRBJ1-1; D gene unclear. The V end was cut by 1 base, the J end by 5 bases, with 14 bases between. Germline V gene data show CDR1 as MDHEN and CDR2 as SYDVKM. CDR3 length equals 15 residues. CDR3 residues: CASSLSWGRGTEAFF. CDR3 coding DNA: TGTGCCAGCAGTTTATCATGGGGTCGGGGAACTGAAGCTTTCTTT.

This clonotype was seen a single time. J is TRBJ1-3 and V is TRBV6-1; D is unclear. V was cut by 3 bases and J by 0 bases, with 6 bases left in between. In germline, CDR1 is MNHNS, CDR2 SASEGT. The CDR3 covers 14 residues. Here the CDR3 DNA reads TGTGCCAGCAGTGAGACGGACTCTGGAAACACCATATATTTT. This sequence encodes CASSETDSGNTIYF.

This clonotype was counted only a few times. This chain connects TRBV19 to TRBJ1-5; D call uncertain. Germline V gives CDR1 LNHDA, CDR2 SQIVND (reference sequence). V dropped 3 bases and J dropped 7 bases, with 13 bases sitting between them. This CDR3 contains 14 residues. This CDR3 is CASSMAAGPQPQHF. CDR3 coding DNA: TGTGCCAGTAGTATGGCCGCGGGTCCGCAGCCCCAGCATTTT.

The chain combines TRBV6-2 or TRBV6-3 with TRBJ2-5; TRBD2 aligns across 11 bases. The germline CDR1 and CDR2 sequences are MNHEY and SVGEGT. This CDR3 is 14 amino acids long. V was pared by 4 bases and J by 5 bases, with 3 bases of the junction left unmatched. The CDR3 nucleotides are TGTGCCAGCAGTTTAGCGGGGGGGCAGGAGACCCAGTACTTC. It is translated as CASSLAGGQETQYF.

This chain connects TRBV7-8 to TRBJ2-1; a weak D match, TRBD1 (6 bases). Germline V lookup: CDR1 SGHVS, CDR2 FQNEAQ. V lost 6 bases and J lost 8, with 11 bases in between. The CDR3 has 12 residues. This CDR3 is CASRPRGYEQFF. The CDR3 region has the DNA TGTGCCAGCAGGCCCAGGGGATATGAGCAGTTCTTC.

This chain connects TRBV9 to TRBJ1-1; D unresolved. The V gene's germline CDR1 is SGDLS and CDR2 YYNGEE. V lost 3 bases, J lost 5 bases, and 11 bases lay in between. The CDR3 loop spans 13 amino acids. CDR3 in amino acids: CASSAGIGTEAFF. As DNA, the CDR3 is TGTGCCAGCAGCGCCGGGATTGGGACTGAAGCTTTCTTT. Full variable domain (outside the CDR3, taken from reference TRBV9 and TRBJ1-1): DSGVTQTPKHLITATGQRVTLRCSPRSGDLSVYWYQQSLDQGLQFLIQYYNGEERAKGNILERFSAQQFPDLHSELNLSSLELGDSALYFCASSAGIGTEAFFGQGTRLTVV.

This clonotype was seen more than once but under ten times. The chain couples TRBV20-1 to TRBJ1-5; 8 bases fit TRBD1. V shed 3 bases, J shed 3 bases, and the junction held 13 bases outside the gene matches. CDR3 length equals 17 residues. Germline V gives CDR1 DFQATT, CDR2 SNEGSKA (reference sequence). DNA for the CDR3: TGCAGTGCTAGGAGCCCCAGGACAGGGACGGACAATCAGCCCCAGCATTTT. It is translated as CSARSPRTGTDNQPQHF.

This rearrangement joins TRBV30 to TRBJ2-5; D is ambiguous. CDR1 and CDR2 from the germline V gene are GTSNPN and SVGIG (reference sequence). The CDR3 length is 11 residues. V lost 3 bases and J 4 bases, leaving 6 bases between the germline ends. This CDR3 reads CAWSARETQYF. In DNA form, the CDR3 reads TGTGCCTGGAGCGCACGAGAGACCCAGTACTTC.

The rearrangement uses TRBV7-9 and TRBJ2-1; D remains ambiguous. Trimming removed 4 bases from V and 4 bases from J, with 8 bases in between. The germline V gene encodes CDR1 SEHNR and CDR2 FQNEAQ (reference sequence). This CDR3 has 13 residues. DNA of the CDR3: TGTGCCAGCAGCTCGACTTCTTACAATGAGCAGTTCTTC. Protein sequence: CASSSTSYNEQFF.

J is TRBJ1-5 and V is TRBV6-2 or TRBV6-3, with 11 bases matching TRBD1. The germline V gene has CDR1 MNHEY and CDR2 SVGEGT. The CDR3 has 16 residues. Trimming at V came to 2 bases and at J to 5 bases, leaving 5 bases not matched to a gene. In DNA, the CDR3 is TGTGCCAGCAGTTACCGCGGGACAGGGGGGGATCAGCCCCAGCATTTT. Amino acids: CASSYRGTGGDQPQHF.

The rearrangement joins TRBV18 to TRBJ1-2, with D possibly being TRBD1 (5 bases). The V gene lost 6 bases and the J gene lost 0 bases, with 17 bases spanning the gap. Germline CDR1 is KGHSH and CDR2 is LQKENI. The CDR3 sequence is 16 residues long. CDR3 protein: CASSPQTDRANYGYTF. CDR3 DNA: TGTGCCAGCTCCCCCCAAACCGACAGAGCTAACTATGGCTACACCTTC.

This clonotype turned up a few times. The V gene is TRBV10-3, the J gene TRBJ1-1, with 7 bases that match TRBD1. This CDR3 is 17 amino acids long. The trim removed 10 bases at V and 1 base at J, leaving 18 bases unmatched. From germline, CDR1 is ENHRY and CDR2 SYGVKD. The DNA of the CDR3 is TGTGCCACTAACCAAGAACAGGGGCCTCTAGGGAACACTGAAGCTTTCTTT. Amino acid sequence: CATNQEQGPLGNTEAFF.

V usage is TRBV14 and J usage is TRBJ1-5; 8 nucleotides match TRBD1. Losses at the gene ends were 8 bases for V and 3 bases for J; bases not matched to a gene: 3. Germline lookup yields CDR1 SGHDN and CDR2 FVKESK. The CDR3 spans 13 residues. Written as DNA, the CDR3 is TGTGCCAGCGCCAGGGGGCACAATCAGCCCCAGCATTTT. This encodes CASARGHNQPQHF.

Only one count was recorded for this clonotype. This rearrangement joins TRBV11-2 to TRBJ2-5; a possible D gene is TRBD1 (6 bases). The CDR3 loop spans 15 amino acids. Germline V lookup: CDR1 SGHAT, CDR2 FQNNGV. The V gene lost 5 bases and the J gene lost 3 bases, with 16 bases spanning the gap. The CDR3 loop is CASSIGGRREETQYF. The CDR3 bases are TGTGCCAGCAGCATTGGGGGCCGCAGGGAAGAGACCCAGTACTTC. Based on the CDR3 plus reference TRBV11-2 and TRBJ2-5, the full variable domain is EAGVAQSPRYKIIEKRQSVAFWCNPISGHATLYWYQQILGQGPKLLIQFQNNGVVDDSQLPKDRFSAERLKGVDSTLKIQPAKLEDSAVYLCASSIGGRREETQYFGPGTRLLVL.

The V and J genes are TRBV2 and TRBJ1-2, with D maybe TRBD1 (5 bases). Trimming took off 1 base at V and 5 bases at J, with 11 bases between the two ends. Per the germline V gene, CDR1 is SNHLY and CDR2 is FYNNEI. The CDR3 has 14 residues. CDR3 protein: CASSEGGISYGYTF. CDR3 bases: TGTGCCAGCAGTGAAGGGGGCATATCTTATGGCTACACCTTC.

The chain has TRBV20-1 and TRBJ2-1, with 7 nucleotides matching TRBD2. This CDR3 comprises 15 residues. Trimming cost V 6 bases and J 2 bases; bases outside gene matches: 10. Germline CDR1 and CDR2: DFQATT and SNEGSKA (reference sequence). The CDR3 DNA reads TGCAGTGCGGGAGGGCCGGGGAGACCCTACAATGAGCAGTTCTTC. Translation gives CSAGGPGRPYNEQFF.

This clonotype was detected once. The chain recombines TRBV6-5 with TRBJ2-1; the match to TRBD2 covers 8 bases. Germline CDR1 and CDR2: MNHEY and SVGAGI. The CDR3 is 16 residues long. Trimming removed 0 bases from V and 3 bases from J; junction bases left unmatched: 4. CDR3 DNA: TGTGCCAGCAGTTACTCTGCGGGAGGTGGCTACAATGAGCAGTTCTTC. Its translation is CASSYSAGGGYNEQFF.

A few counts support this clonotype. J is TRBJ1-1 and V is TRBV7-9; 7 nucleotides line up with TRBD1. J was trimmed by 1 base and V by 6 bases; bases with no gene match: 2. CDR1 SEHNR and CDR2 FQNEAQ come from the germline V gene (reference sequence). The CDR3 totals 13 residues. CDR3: CASRWDRNTEAFF. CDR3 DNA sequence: TGTGCCAGCAGATGGGACAGGAACACTGAAGCTTTCTTT.

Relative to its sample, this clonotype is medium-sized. The CDR3 DNA reads as TGTGCCAGCGGACTACTAGCGGGGGGAGAGACCCAGTACTTC. This gives the protein CASGLLAGGETQYF. The chain links TRBV7-9 to TRBJ2-5, with 12 bases identical to TRBD2. Germline trimming cut 8 bases from V and 4 bases from J; bases unmatched to any gene: 5. The CDR3 consists of 14 residues. Germline CDR1 and CDR2: SEHNR and FQNEAQ (reference sequence).

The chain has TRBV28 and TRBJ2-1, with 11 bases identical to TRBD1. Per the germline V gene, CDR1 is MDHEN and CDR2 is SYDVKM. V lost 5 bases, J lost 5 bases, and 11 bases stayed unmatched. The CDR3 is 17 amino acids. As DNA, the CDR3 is TGTGCCAGCAGTCTCGTTGGACAGGGGGCCGCGGACAATGAGCAGTTCTTC. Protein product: CASSLVGQGAADNEQFF.

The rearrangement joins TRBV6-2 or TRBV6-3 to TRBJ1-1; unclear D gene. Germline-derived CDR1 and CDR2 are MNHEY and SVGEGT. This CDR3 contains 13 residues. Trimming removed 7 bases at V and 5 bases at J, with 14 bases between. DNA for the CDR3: TGTGCCAGCATTGACGGAGGCAGGACTGAAGCTTTCTTT. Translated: CASIDGGRTEAFF.

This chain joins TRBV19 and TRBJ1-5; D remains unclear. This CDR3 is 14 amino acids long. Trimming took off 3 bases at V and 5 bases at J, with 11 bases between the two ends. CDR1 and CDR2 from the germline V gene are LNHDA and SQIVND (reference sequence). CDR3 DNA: TGTGCCAGTAGTATCGGGCAAGACCATCAGCCCCAGCATTTT. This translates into CASSIGQDHQPQHF.

In nucleotides, the CDR3 is TGTGCCAGCAGCTTAATAGGGCTTGAAGCTTTCTTT. Translated: CASSLIGLEAFF. The rearrangement joins TRBV7-9 to TRBJ1-1; D ambiguous. CDR1 is SEHNR, CDR2 FQNEAQ, per germline (reference sequence). V dropped 2 bases and J dropped 7 bases, with 8 bases sitting between them. The CDR3 is 12 amino acids.

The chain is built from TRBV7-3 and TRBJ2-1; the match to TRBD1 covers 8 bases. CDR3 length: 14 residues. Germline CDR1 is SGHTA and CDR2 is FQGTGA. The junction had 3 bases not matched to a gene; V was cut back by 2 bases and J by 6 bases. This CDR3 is CASSLSDRGNEQFF. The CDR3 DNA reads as TGTGCCAGCAGCTTATCCGACAGGGGCAATGAGCAGTTCTTC.